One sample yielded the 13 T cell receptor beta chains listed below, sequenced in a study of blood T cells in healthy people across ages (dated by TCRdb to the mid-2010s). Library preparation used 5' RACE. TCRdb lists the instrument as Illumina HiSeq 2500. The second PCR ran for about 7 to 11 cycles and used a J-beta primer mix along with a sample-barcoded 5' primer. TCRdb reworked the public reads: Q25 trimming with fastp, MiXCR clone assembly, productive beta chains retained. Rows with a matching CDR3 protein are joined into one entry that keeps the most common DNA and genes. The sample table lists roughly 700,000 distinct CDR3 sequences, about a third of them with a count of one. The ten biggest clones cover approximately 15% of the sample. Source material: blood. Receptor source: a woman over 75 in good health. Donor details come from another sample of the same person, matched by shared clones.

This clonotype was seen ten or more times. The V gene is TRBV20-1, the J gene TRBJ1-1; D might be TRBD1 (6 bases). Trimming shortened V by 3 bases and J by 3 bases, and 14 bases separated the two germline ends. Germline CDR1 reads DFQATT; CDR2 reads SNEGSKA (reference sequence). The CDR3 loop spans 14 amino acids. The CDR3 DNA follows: TGCAGTGCTAGCGGGCAGGACAGCTACACTGAAGCTTTCTTT. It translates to CSASGQDSYTEAFF.

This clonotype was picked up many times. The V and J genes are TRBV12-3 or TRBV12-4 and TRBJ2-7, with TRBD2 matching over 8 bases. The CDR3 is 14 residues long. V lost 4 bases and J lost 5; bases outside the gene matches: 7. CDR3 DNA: TGTGCCAGCAGTTCCAGCGGGGGTGGTAACGAGCAGTACTTC. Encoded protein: CASSSSGGGNEQYF.

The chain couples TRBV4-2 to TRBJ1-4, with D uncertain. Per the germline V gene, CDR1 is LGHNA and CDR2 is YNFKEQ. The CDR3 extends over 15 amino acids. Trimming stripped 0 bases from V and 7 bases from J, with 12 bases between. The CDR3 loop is CASSQEEGFSEKLFF. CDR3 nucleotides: TGTGCCAGCAGCCAAGAGGAGGGCTTCAGTGAAAAACTGTTTTTT.

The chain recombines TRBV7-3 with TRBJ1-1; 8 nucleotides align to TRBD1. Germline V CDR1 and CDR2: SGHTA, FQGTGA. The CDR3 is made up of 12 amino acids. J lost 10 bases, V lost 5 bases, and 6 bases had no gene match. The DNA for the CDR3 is TGTGCCAGCAGCAGCGGACAGGGCCCAGCTTTCTTT. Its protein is CASSSGQGPAFF.

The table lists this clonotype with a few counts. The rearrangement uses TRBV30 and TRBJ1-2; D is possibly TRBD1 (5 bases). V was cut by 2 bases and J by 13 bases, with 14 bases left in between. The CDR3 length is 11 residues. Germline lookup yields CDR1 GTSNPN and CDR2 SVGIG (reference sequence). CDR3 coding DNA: TGTGCCTGGAGTCCTAGACAGCGCCTCACCTTC. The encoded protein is CAWSPRQRLTF.

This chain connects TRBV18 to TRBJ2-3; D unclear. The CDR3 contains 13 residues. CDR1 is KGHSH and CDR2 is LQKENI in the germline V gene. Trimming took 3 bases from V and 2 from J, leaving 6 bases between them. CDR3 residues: CASSPSPTDTQYF. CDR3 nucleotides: TGTGCCAGCTCACCCAGCCCCACAGATACGCAGTATTTT. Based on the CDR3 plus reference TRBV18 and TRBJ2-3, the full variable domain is NAGVMQNPRHLVRRRGQEARLRCSPMKGHSHVYWYRQLPEEGLKFMVYLQKENIIDESGMPKERFSAEFPKEGPSILRIQQVVRGDSAAYFCASSPSPTDTQYFGPGTRLTVL.

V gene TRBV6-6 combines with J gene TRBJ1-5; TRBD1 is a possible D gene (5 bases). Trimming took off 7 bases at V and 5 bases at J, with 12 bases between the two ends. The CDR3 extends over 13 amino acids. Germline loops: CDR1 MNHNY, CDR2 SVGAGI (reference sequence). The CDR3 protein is CASTQGLDQPQHF. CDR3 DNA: TGTGCCAGCACTCAGGGACTGGATCAGCCCCAGCATTTT.

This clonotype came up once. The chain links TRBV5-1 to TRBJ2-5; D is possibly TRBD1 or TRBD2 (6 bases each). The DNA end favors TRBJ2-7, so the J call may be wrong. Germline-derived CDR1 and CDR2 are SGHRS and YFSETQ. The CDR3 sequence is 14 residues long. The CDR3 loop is CASSSGTGACEQYF. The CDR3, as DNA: TGCGCCAGCAGCTCGGGGACGGGGGCCTGCGAGCAGTACTTC.

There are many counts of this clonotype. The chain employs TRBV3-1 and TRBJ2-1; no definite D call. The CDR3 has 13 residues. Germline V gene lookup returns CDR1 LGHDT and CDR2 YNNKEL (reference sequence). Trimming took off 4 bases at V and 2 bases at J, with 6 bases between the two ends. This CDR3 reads CASSPWTYNEQFF. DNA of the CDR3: TGTGCCAGCAGCCCTTGGACCTACAATGAGCAGTTCTTC.

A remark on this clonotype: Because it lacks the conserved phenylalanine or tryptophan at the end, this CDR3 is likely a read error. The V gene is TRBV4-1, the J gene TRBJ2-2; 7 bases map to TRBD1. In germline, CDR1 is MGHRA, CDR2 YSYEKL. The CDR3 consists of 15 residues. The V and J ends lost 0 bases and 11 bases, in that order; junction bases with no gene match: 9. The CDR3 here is CASSQEGQREFELFV. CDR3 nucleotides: TGCGCCAGCAGCCAAGAGGGACAGAGGGAATTTGAGCTGTTTGTT.

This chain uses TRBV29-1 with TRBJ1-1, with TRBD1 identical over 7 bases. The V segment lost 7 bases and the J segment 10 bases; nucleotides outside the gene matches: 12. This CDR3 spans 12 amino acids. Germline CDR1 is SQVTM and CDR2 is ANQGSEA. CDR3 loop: CSAIRSQGGAFF. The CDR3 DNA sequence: TGCAGCGCTATCAGATCGCAGGGGGGAGCTTTCTTT.

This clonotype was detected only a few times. The CDR3 is CASSQDRGIEKLFF. CDR3 bases: TGTGCCAGCTCCCAAGACAGAGGAATCGAAAAACTGTTTTTT. The chain links TRBV18 to TRBJ1-4, with D tentatively TRBD1 (5 bases). Per germline, CDR1 KGHSH and CDR2 LQKENI. Trimming left V 6 bases short and J 8 bases short, with 16 bases between. The CDR3 spans 14 residues.

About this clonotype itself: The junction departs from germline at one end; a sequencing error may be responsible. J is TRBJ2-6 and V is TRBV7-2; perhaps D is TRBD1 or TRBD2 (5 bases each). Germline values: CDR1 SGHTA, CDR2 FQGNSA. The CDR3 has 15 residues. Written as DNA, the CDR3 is TGTGCCAGCAGCCAGCAGGGACCCGGGGCCGACGTCCTGACTTTC. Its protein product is CASSQQGPGADVLTF.